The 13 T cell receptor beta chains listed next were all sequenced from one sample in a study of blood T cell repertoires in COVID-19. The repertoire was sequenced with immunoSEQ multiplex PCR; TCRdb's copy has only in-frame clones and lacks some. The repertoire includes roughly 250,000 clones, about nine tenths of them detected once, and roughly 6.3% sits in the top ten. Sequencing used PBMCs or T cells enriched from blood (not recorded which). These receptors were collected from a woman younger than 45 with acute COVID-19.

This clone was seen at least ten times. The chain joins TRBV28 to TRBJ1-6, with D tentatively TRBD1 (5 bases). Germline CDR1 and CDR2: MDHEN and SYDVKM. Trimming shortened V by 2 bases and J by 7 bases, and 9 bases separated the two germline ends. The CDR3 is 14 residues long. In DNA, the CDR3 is TGTGCCAGCAGTTTAGGGGGGGGGAATTCACCCCTCCACTTT. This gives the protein CASSLGGGNSPLHF.

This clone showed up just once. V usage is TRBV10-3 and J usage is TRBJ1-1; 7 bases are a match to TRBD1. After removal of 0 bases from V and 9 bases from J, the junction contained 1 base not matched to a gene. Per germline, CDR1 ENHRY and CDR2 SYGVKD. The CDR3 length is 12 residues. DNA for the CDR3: TGTGCCATCAGTGAGTCACAGGGGAAAGCTTTCTTT. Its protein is CAISESQGKAFF.

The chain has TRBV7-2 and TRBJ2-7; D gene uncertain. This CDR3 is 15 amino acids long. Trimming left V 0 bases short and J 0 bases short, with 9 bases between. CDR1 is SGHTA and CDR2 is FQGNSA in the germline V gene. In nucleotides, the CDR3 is TGTGCCAGCAGCTTAGCGAGCGTGAGCTCCTACGAGCAGTACTTC. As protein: CASSLASVSSYEQYF.

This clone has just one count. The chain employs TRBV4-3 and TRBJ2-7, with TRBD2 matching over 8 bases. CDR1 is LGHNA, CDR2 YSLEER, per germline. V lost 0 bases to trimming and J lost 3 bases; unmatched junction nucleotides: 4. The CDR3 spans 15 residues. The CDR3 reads CASSQDRAGGYEQYF. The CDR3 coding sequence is TGCGCCAGCAGCCAAGATCGCGCGGGGGGCTACGAGCAGTACTTC.

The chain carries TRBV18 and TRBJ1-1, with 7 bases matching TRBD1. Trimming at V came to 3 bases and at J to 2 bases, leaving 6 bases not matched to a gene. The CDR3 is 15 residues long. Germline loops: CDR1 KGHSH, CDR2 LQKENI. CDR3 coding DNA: TGTGCCAGCTCACCCCGGGACAGCTTCAACACTGAAGCTTTCTTT. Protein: CASSPRDSFNTEAFF.

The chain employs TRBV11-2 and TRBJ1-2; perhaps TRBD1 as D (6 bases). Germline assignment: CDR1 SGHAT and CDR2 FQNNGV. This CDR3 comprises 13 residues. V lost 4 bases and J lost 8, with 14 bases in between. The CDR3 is CASSSTGFEGYTF. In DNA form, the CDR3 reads TGTGCCAGCAGCTCTACAGGGTTCGAAGGCTACACCTTC. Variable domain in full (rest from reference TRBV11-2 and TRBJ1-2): EAGVAQSPRYKIIEKRQSVAFWCNPISGHATLYWYQQILGQGPKLLIQFQNNGVVDDSQLPKDRFSAERLKGVDSTLKIQPAKLEDSAVYLCASSSTGFEGYTFGSGTRLTVV.

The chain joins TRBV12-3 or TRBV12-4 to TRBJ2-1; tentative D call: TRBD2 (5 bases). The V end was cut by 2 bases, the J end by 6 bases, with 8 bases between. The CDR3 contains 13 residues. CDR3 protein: CASSLLGSNEQFF. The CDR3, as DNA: TGTGCCAGCAGTTTATTGGGGAGCAATGAGCAGTTCTTC.

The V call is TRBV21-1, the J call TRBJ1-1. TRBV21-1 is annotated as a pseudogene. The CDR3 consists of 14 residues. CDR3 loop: CASSKKGRDGEAFF. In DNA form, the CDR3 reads TGTGCCAGCAGCAAAAAGGGGAGGGATGGTGAAGCTTTCTTT.

CDR3: CASSPRRGGGSYEQYF. The DNA for the CDR3 is TGTGCCAGCAGCCCCCGTCGAGGCGGGGGCTCCTACGAGCAGTACTTC. The chain has TRBV7-9 and TRBJ2-7, with TRBD2 matching 7 bases. The CDR3 sequence is 16 residues long. After removal of 5 bases from V and 0 bases from J, the junction contained 10 bases not matched to a gene. Germline V lookup: CDR1 SEHNR, CDR2 FQNEAQ (reference sequence).

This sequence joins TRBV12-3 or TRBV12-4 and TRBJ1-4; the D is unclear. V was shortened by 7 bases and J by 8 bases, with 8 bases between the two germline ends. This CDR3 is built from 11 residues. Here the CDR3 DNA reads TGTGCCAGCACCCCGGGGGAAAAACTGTTTTTT. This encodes CASTPGEKLFF.

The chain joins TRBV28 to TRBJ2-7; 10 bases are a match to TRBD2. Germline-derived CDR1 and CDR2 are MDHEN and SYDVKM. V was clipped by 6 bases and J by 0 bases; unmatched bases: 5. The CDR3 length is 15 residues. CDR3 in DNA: TGTGCCAGCAGGGGTAGCGGGGGGATCTCCTACGAGCAGTACTTC. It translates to CASRGSGGISYEQYF.

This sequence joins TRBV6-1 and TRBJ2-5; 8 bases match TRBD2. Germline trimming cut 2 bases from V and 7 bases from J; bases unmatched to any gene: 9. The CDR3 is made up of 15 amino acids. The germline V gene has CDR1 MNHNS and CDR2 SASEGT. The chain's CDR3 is CASSEYEAGVRTQYF. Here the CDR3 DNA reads TGTGCCAGCAGTGAATACGAAGCGGGGGTTAGGACCCAGTACTTC.

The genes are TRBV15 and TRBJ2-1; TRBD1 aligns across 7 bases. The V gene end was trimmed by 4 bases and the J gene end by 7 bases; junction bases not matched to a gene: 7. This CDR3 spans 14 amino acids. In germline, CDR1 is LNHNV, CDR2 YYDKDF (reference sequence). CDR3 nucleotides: TGTGCCACCAGCACGTTTTCACAGGGGAATGAGCAGTTCTTC. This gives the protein CATSTFSQGNEQFF.